This is a list of T cell receptor beta chains from one sample in a study of Graves' ophthalmopathy and Graves' hyperthyroidism. TCRdb re-called the multiplex PCR reads with MiXCR, one entry per CDR3 protein. Among fewer than 650,000 distinct CDR3 sequences listed, about a fifth were seen once. The sequencing input was peripheral blood. Receptors originate from a young woman with stable Graves' hyperthyroidism. Some clones in this sample may be carry-over from other donors' samples. CDR3s include the opening cysteine and the closing phenylalanine or tryptophan. Fields, in order: D gene, J gene, V gene, clone size, CDR3 protein, CDR3 DNA. A D gene is named only where the DNA matches it firmly. The size entry is marked missing in some rows and otherwise reads once, few, many or a size class.

-,TRBJ1-1,TRBV28,-,CASSLLGGLGTEAFF,TGTGCCAGCAGTTTATTGGGGGGGTTGGGCACTGAAGCTTTCTTT
-,TRBJ1-2,TRBV10-3,-,CAISERGAAYGYTF,TGTGCCATCAGTGAACGGGGGGCTGCGTATGGCTACACCTTC
-,TRBJ2-7,TRBV13,few,CASSPPGEEEQYF,TGTGCCAGCAGCCCACCTGGAGAGGAGGAGCAGTACTTC
-,TRBJ1-2,TRBV12-3/TRBV12-4,-,CASSLGASYTF,TGTGCCAGCAGTCTCGGGGCCAGCTACACCTTC
TRBD1,TRBJ1-5,TRBV6-2/TRBV6-3,many,CASSYSTGTGIGNQPQHF,TGTGCCAGCAGTTACTCAACTGGGACAGGGATCGGCAATCAGCCCCAGCATTTT
-,TRBJ1-1,TRBV19,many,CASSMGTVNTEAFF,TGTGCCAGTAGTATGGGGACCGTGAACACTGAAGCTTTCTTT
-,TRBJ1-1,TRBV15,many,CATTLGGLEAFF,TGTGCCACGACCTTGGGAGGGCTTGAAGCTTTCTTT
-,TRBJ1-5,TRBV30,many,CAWSVTANQPQHF,TGTGCCTGGAGTGTGACAGCTAATCAGCCCCAGCATTTT
TRBD2,TRBJ2-5,TRBV12-3/TRBV12-4,-,CASSMAASGARGSQYF,TGTGCCAGCTCAATGGCGGCTAGCGGGGCTCGTGGGTCCCAGTACTTC
TRBD2,TRBJ2-7,TRBV7-9,many,CASSSLAGVYEQYF,TGTGCCAGCAGCTCACTAGCGGGAGTATACGAGCAGTACTTC
-,TRBJ2-7,TRBV28,-,CASSAYRVPYEQYF,TGTGCCAGCAGTGCATACAGGGTTCCCTACGAGCAGTACTTC
-,TRBJ1-1,TRBV11-3,many,CASSTVYGTEAFF,TGTGCCAGCAGCACCGTTTACGGCACTGAAGCTTTCTTT
-,TRBJ1-1,TRBV12-3/TRBV12-4,many,CASTTSMNTEAFF,TGTGCCAGCACCACGTCTATGAACACTGAAGCTTTCTTT
-,TRBJ1-2,TRBV19,-,CASSMSVGGSYGYTF,TGTGCCAGTAGTATGAGTGTTGGTGGGAGCTATGGCTACACCTTC
-,TRBJ2-7,TRBV15,many,CATSTTLGSEQYF,TGTGCCACCAGCACCACCTTGGGGTCCGAGCAGTACTTC
-,TRBJ2-7,TRBV6-1,many,CASSERIALPGNEQYF,TGTGCCAGCAGTGAAAGGATCGCCCTCCCGGGGAACGAGCAGTACTTC
TRBD1,TRBJ2-5,TRBV20-1,-,CSARTGGSQETQYF,TGCAGTGCTAGGACAGGGGGCTCCCAAGAGACCCAGTACTTC
-,TRBJ2-2,TRBV5-1,many,CASSFGQNTGELFF,TGCGCCAGCAGCTTCGGACAGAACACCGGGGAGCTGTTTTTT
-,TRBJ1-5,TRBV12-3/TRBV12-4,once,CASSLSVGNQPQHF,TGTGCCAGCAGTTTATCGGTGGGCAATCAGCCCCAGCATTTT
-,TRBJ2-2,TRBV6-2/TRBV6-3,many,CASSSLRDANTGELFF,TGTGCCAGCAGTTCTCTCCGGGACGCGAACACCGGGGAGCTGTTTTTT
TRBD2,TRBJ2-1,TRBV29-1,-,CRGGVDGTQIWLGNEQFF,TGCAGGGGGGGGGTCGACGGCACACAAATATGGCTGGGCAATGAGCAGTTCTTC
-,TRBJ2-4,TRBV20-1,many,CSARAPRVNIQYF,TGCAGTGCTAGAGCCCCCCGGGTTAACATTCAGTACTTC
TRBD1,TRBJ2-7,TRBV28,many,CASIRDRDYEQYF,TGTGCCAGCATCCGGGACAGGGACTACGAGCAGTACTTC
-,TRBJ1-2,TRBV7-9,few,CASSSNDRFTNGYTF,TGTGCCAGCAGCTCCAACGACAGGTTTACGAACGGCTACACCTTC